Below, one T cell receptor (beta chain) is given with its context. In the source study's methods: Reference gene primer amplification gave nucleated cell count estimates. TCRdb's table, derived via immunoSEQ multiplex PCR, lists solely in-frame clones and lacks some. That table furnishes V, J and clone size, whereas the DNA furnished D and trimming. The sample records fewer than 200,000 clones, around 80% being singletons. This sample was included in a study of blood T cell repertoires in COVID-19. Turning to the study itself: Sites across the United States, Italy and Spain contributed samples from acute and convalescent COVID-19. Sources were T cells, B-cell-depleted T cells, or PBMCs; the material itself was cDNA or gDNA.

The V gene's germline CDR1 is MNHEY and CDR2 SVGAGI. J was trimmed by 9 bases and V by 6 bases; bases with no gene match: 6. The CDR3 is made up of 14 amino acids. The sequence derives from a man in his 70s with active or convalescent COVID-19. The sample comprised peripheral blood. The chain carries TRBV6-5 and TRBJ2-1; 12 nucleotides match TRBD2. This chain's CDR3 is CASRRLAGEGEQFF. The CDR3 DNA reads TGTGCCAGCAGACGACTAGCGGGAGAGGGTGAGCAGTTCTTC.